The 29 T cell receptor beta chains reported below all come from one sample, sequenced in a study of shared clonotypes between healthy human individuals. Clones were read by immunoSEQ multiplex PCR, and TCRdb kept only the in-frame ones, dropping some. Among approximately 500,000 clones listed, less than 96% were seen once. The sequenced sample consisted of naive CD4+ T cells sorted from blood. Subset: CD45RA+ positively selected. Receptors were obtained from a woman aged 25 to 39 in good health.

The chain combines TRBV9 with TRBJ2-1; D remains unclear. Germline lookup yields CDR1 SGDLS and CDR2 YYNGEE. V was trimmed by 0 bases and J by 6 bases, leaving 16 bases between them. This CDR3 comprises 16 residues. The CDR3 loop is CASSVGTTQSFNEQFF. CDR3 nucleotide sequence: TGTGCCAGCAGCGTAGGAACTACGCAGTCATTCAATGAGCAGTTCTTC.

The rearrangement links TRBV2 to TRBJ2-5, with 8 bases that match TRBD1. CDR3 length equals 13 residues. From germline, CDR1 is SNHLY and CDR2 FYNNEI. V dropped 4 bases and J dropped 7; count of bases not matched to a gene: 5. CDR3 in DNA: TGTGCCAGCAGTGGTCGGACAGGGTCGACCCAGTACTTC. This codes for CASSGRTGSTQYF.

This chain joins TRBV11-2 and TRBJ2-3; a possible D gene is TRBD2 (7 bases). The germline V and J ends were trimmed by 0 bases and 6 bases, with 19 bases remaining between them. The CDR3 runs to 17 residues. CDR1 SGHAT and CDR2 FQNNGV come from the germline V gene. The chain's CDR3 is CASSLDVQGRGRDTQYF. The CDR3 DNA reads TGTGCCAGCAGCTTAGATGTCCAGGGGAGGGGTAGGGATACGCAGTATTTT.

The chain has TRBV21-1 and TRBJ1-1. TRBV21-1 has pseudogene status. The CDR3 is 14 residues long. CDR3 amino acids: CDKGAGTDGTEAFF. Written as DNA, the CDR3 is TGCGATAAAGGGGCAGGGACGGATGGCACTGAAGCTTTCTTT.

The rearrangement joins TRBV19 to TRBJ1-5; 9 nucleotides match TRBD1. Losses at the gene ends were 7 bases for V and 2 bases for J; bases not matched to a gene: 6. The CDR3 length is 15 residues. The germline CDR1 and CDR2 sequences are LNHDA and SQIVND (reference sequence). The CDR3 region has the DNA TGTGCCAGTACCCGGGACAGGGTCGGCAATCAGCCCCAGCATTTT. It translates to CASTRDRVGNQPQHF.

The chain is built from TRBV15 and TRBJ1-5, with no clear D. Trimming removed 0 bases from V and 3 bases from J, with 6 bases in between. This CDR3 has 14 amino acids. CDR1 and CDR2 (germline): LNHNV, YYDKDF (reference sequence). CDR3 DNA sequence: TGTGCCACCAGCAGAGATCCCCCCAATCAGCCCCAGCATTTT. Amino acid sequence: CATSRDPPNQPQHF.

V and J are TRBV28 and TRBJ2-2; D gene ambiguous. Trimming pared 2 bases from V and 5 bases from J, leaving 6 bases between. The V gene's germline CDR1 is MDHEN and CDR2 SYDVKM. The CDR3 runs 13 residues. The CDR3 is CASSLAGTGELFF. The CDR3, as DNA: TGTGCCAGCAGTTTAGCTGGAACCGGGGAGCTGTTTTTT.

The chain uses TRBV19 and TRBJ2-1, with D possibly TRBD2 on 7 matching bases. The CDR3 consists of 14 residues. Deletions cut 6 bases from V and 6 bases from J, with 15 bases between. Looked up from germline, CDR1 is LNHDA and CDR2 is SQIVND (reference sequence). CDR3 sequence reads: CASSGGRSGNEQFF. The CDR3 DNA reads as TGTGCCAGTAGCGGGGGGCGCTCCGGCAATGAGCAGTTCTTC. The full variable domain, completed using reference TRBV19 and TRBJ2-1, is DGGITQSPKYLFRKEGQNVTLSCEQNLNHDAMYWYRQDPGQGLRLIYYSQIVNDFQKGDIAEGYSVSREKKESFPLTVTSAQKNPTAFYLCASSGGRSGNEQFFGPGTRLTVL.

The CDR3 DNA is TGTGCCAGTAGTATACCCGGGGGCTGGGCTGAAGCTTTCTTT. Translating it yields CASSIPGGWAEAFF. The chain links TRBV19 to TRBJ1-1; TRBD1 is a possible D gene (6 bases). Germline CDR1 is LNHDA and CDR2 is SQIVND (reference sequence). The CDR3 length is 14 residues. V dropped 2 bases and J dropped 6 bases, with 13 bases sitting between them.

The chain uses TRBV10-2 and TRBJ1-1, with 7 bases matching TRBD1. V trimming: 2 bases; J trimming: 4 bases; junction bases outside the gene matches: 4. This CDR3 has 14 residues. Germline-derived CDR1 and CDR2 are WSHSY and SAAADI. CDR3 loop: CASSEGQGVTEAFF. CDR3 nucleotide sequence: TGCGCCAGCAGTGAGGGCCAGGGGGTCACTGAAGCTTTCTTT.

V is TRBV27 and J is TRBJ2-3, with 11 bases fitting TRBD2. The ends lost 4 bases at V and 9 bases at J; junction bases unmatched: 6. The CDR3 has 14 amino acids. Looked up from germline, CDR1 is MNHEY and CDR2 is SMNVEV (reference sequence). CDR3 loop: CASSSIAGGRTQYF. DNA of the CDR3: TGTGCCAGCAGTTCCATAGCGGGAGGGAGGACGCAGTATTTT.

This chain links TRBV10-3 with TRBJ1-2; 9 nucleotides match TRBD1. The CDR3 loop spans 13 amino acids. From germline, CDR1 is ENHRY and CDR2 SYGVKD. Trimming cost V 7 bases and J 4 bases; bases outside gene matches: 4. CDR3 sequence: CAINPGQGYGYTF. In DNA form, the CDR3 reads TGTGCCATCAACCCGGGACAGGGCTATGGCTACACCTTC.

V and J are TRBV2 and TRBJ1-5; D uncertain. The CDR3 has 13 amino acids. Trimming took 7 bases from V and 5 from J, leaving 12 bases between them. CDR1 SNHLY and CDR2 FYNNEI come from the germline V gene. The CDR3 reads CASTIEVYQPQHF. CDR3 DNA sequence: TGTGCCAGCACCATAGAGGTATATCAGCCCCAGCATTTT.

In its sample, this clone was seen once. This rearrangement joins TRBV28 to TRBJ1-1, with a possible D match to TRBD1 (5 bases). V gave up 6 bases and J gave up 1 base, with 12 bases separating them. The CDR3 extends over 14 amino acids. CDR1 and CDR2 from the germline V gene are MDHEN and SYDVKM. As DNA, the CDR3 is TGTGCCAGCAGACCCCAGGGAAAGAACACTGAAGCTTTCTTT. Translation gives CASRPQGKNTEAFF.

V usage is TRBV5-1 and J usage is TRBJ1-3; TRBD1 matches 8 bases. The V segment lost 2 bases and the J segment 4 bases; nucleotides outside the gene matches: 11. This CDR3 comprises 17 residues. Germline CDR1 reads SGHRS; CDR2 reads YFSETQ. CDR3 protein: CASSFGQGGFGGNTIYF. The CDR3 DNA reads TGCGCCAGCAGCTTCGGACAGGGTGGATTCGGGGGAAACACCATATATTTT.

The chain joins TRBV10-3 to TRBJ2-3; D is unresolved. The CDR3 spans 14 residues. The V end lost 4 bases, the J end lost 0 bases, and 8 bases lay between the germline ends. Germline V gene lookup returns CDR1 ENHRY and CDR2 SYGVKD. The CDR3 nucleotides are TGTGCCATCAGTGTGGGAACTAGCACAGATACGCAGTATTTT. Translation: CAISVGTSTDTQYF.

Worth noting for this clone: This sample also contains other DNA sequences that code for the same CDR3. The rearrangement uses TRBV11-3 and TRBJ2-7, with no clear D. The germline V gene has CDR1 SGHNT and CDR2 YENEEA. The length of the CDR3 is 11 residues. Trimming took 4 bases from V and 2 from J, leaving 3 bases between them. In DNA form, the CDR3 reads TGTGCCAGCAGCTCTCCCTACGAGCAGTACTTC. This gives the protein CASSSPYEQYF.

This clone showed up just once. J is TRBJ1-3 and V is TRBV5-1; tentatively, D is TRBD1 (6 bases). V lost 3 bases to trimming and J lost 4 bases, with 17 bases between them. Germline CDR1 SGHRS, CDR2 YFSETQ. The length of the CDR3 is 16 residues. CDR3 nucleotide sequence: TGCGCCAGCAGCTACGTGGGGGGCTCGGTCGGAAACACCATATATTTT. Amino acid sequence: CASSYVGGSVGNTIYF.

This clone has only a few counts. The chain has TRBV7-2 and TRBJ2-1, with 8 positions matching TRBD2. The CDR3 runs 15 residues. V lost 6 bases, J lost 4 bases, and 8 bases stayed unmatched. Per germline, CDR1 SGHTA and CDR2 FQGNSA. CDR3 nucleotide sequence: TGTGCCAGCAGTCCAGGCGGCGGGAGGTACAATGAGCAGTTCTTC. Translation: CASSPGGGRYNEQFF.

The chain combines TRBV28 with TRBJ2-1; D remains ambiguous. The CDR3 loop spans 14 amino acids. In germline, CDR1 is MDHEN, CDR2 SYDVKM. The V and J ends lost 7 bases and 5 bases respectively, with 15 bases between them. CDR3 in DNA: TGTGCCAGCACCCCTCGGCTTGAAAACAATGAGCAGTTCTTC. Translating it yields CASTPRLENNEQFF.

The chain carries TRBV28 and TRBJ2-3; unclear D gene. Germline CDR1 is MDHEN and CDR2 is SYDVKM. The CDR3 is 18 residues long. V was trimmed by 2 bases and J by 0 bases, leaving 18 bases between them. The CDR3 spells CASSLNKWAVTSTDTQYF. The CDR3 DNA is TGTGCCAGCAGTTTAAATAAATGGGCGGTGACTAGCACAGATACGCAGTATTTT. Supplemented by reference TRBV28 and TRBJ2-3, the full variable domain reads DVKVTQSSRYLVKRTGEKVFLECVQDMDHENMFWYRQDPGLGLRLIYFSYDVKMKEKGDIPEGYSVSREKKERFSLILESASTNQTSMYLCASSLNKWAVTSTDTQYFGPGTRLTVL.

The chain recombines TRBV2 with TRBJ2-5; D unclear. Germline V gene data show CDR1 as SNHLY and CDR2 as FYNNEI. V dropped 1 base and J dropped 3 bases, with 6 bases sitting between them. This CDR3 has 13 amino acids. The CDR3 sequence is CASSEEAKETQYF. DNA for the CDR3: TGTGCCAGCAGTGAAGAAGCGAAAGAGACCCAGTACTTC.

The chain recombines TRBV9 with TRBJ2-2; 7 nucleotides match TRBD1. With 4 bases clipped from V and 3 bases from J, the junction kept 6 bases outside the gene matches. Germline CDR1 SGDLS, CDR2 YYNGEE. This CDR3 has 15 residues. CDR3 DNA: TGTGCCAGCAGCCCGGACAGGCCCGACACCGGGGAGCTGTTTTTT. Translated: CASSPDRPDTGELFF.

CDR3 loop: CASCMGATLHYEQYF. As DNA, the CDR3 is TGTGCCAGCTGTATGGGGGCGACACTTCACTACGAGCAGTACTTC. The chain employs TRBV28 and TRBJ2-5, with TRBD1 as a possible D gene (6 bases). The J call may not be correct, given that the DNA end is closer to TRBJ2-7. CDR3 length: 15 residues. CDR1 MDHEN and CDR2 SYDVKM come from the germline V gene.

As DNA, the CDR3 is TGTGCCAGCTCACCACCGGGACTAAGCAAGGGGGAGCAGTACTTC. Translated: CASSPPGLSKGEQYF. The chain links TRBV18 to TRBJ2-7, with 7 bases fitting TRBD2. J gave up 7 bases and V 0 bases, and 9 bases lay outside the gene matches. The CDR3 spans 15 residues. Germline assignment: CDR1 KGHSH and CDR2 LQKENI.

The sample holds one count of this clone. The chain links TRBV10-2 to TRBJ2-1; 8 bases map to TRBD1. The CDR3 has 11 amino acids. Unmatched junction bases numbered 11, after V lost 10 bases and J lost 15 bases. The germline CDR1 and CDR2 sequences are WSHSY and SAAADI. The CDR3 DNA follows: TGCGCCACCAGGGGGCCGGGACTTCCGTTCTTC. Protein sequence: CATRGPGLPFF.

The rearrangement uses TRBV15 and TRBJ1-5; D is unclear. Germline loops: CDR1 LNHNV, CDR2 YYDKDF (reference sequence). The CDR3 loop spans 15 amino acids. V shed 0 bases and J shed 4 bases, with 10 bases lying between them. CDR3 in DNA: TGTGCCACCAGCAGAGATTGGGTGATGAATCAGCCCCAGCATTTT. This encodes CATSRDWVMNQPQHF.

The count of this clone is one. The chain recombines TRBV13 with TRBJ2-1; possible D gene TRBD1, 7 bases. The CDR3 totals 19 residues. The V end lost 5 bases, the J end lost 3 bases, and 26 bases lay between the germline ends. Germline CDR1 and CDR2: PRHDT and FYEKMQ (reference sequence). CDR3 amino acids: CASSIMTGTVGSNYNEQFF. CDR3 DNA: TGTGCCAGCAGCATAATGACAGGGACTGTCGGGAGTAACTACAATGAGCAGTTCTTC.

This chain links TRBV7-4 with TRBJ2-5; 8 bases fit TRBD1. Germline CDR1 is SGHVT and CDR2 is SQSDAQ. This CDR3 has 16 amino acids. J was trimmed by 5 bases and V by 3 bases; bases with no gene match: 11. The CDR3 nucleotides read TGTGCCAGCAGCTTCTCTCGGGCAGGGGGCCCGGAGACCCAGTACTTC. Encoded protein: CASSFSRAGGPETQYF.